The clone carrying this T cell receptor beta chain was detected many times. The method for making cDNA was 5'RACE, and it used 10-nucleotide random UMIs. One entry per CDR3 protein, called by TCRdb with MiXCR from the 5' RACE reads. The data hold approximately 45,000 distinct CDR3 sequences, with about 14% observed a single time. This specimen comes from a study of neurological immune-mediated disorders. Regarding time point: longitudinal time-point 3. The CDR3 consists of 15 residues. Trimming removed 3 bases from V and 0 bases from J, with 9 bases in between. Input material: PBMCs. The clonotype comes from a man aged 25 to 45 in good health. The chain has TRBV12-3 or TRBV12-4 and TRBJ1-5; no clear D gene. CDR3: CASSFEMYSNQPQHF. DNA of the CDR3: TGTGCCAGCAGTTTCGAAATGTATAGCAATCAGCCCCAGCATTTT.